This T cell receptor beta chain was sequenced during a study of cytomegalovirus exposure and HLA in healthy donors. Vbeta (60) and Jbeta (13) primers were used in the PCR. Study processing details: Roughly 10 million shared chains were among about 80 million unique TCR beta chains counted in a later analysis. Using immunoSEQ multiplex PCR, the repertoire was profiled, and TCRdb retains in-frame clones only, with some absent. V, J and clone size derive from that table, while D and trimming were established from the DNA sequence. In the table there are about 89,000 clones, around 85% of which are singletons. The CDR3 runs to 13 residues. CDR1 and CDR2 (germline): MNHEY, SVGAGI. The V gene end was trimmed by 5 bases and the J gene end by 5 bases; junction bases not matched to a gene: 4.

The chain links TRBV6-5 to TRBJ2-7; 9 bases agree with TRBD1. The sequence was obtained from a man aged 40-50 years in good health and CMV-seropositive. Sequences were obtained from PBMCs. As DNA, the CDR3 is TGTGCCAGCAGTAGCCGGGACAGGGACGAGCAGTACTTC. It is translated as CASSSRDRDEQYF.